The 4 T cell receptor beta chains reported below all come from one sample, sequenced in a study of T cells after yellow fever vaccination (dated by TCRdb to the late 2010s). This sample's treatment or condition label indicates: live attenuated yellow fever vaccine strain. The library was produced with 5' RACE. The instrument given in TCRdb is Illumina HiSeq 2500. TCRdb handled the public reads itself, with Q25 trimming in fastp and clone calling in MiXCR, and kept productive beta chains. Entries that share a CDR3 protein sequence are merged under the most common genes and DNA. Recorded for this sample are a few hundred thousand distinct CDR3 sequences; 6% to 7.5% of them occurred a single time. The ten largest clones take up approximately 0.84% of the sample. The sample in question was CD4+ T cells sorted from PBMCs, obtained 15 days after the yellow fever booster vaccination. These receptors came from a man aged 30-40 years who received the YFV17D yellow fever vaccine.

This clonotype came up a few times. DNA of the CDR3: TGTGCCAGCACACCACCTCACAGGGGGAACACTGAAGCTTTCTTT. This gives the protein CASTPPHRGNTEAFF. V is TRBV3-1 and J is TRBJ1-1; 7 positions agree with TRBD1. The CDR3 runs to 15 residues. Trimming took 7 bases from V and 1 from J; bases not matched to a gene: 9. From germline, CDR1 is LGHDT and CDR2 YNNKEL (reference sequence).

There are a few counts of this clonotype. The genes are TRBV7-2 and TRBJ2-2, with D perhaps given as TRBD1 or TRBD2 (6 bases each). Deletions cut 5 bases from V and 1 base from J, with 11 bases between. Germline lookup yields CDR1 SGHTA and CDR2 FQGNSA. The CDR3 length is 15 residues. CDR3 protein: CASSRGRENTGELFF. CDR3 bases: TGTGCCAGCAGCCGGGGGCGGGAGAACACCGGGGAGCTGTTTTTT.

The chain employs TRBV20-1 and TRBJ2-7, with TRBD1 as a possible D gene (6 bases). The CDR3 loop spans 15 amino acids. The germline CDR1 and CDR2 sequences are DFQATT and SNEGSKA (reference sequence). With 8 bases removed from V and 3 bases from J, the gap between germline ends came to 23 bases. CDR3 coding DNA: TGCAGTAGTGCGATGGTCCAGGGGATTAACTACGAGCAGTACTTC. This gives the protein CSSAMVQGINYEQYF.

This chain connects TRBV7-8 to TRBJ2-1; 14 bases match TRBD2. J gave up 5 bases and V 1 base, and 1 base lay outside the gene matches. Germline assignment: CDR1 SGHVS and CDR2 FQNEAQ. CDR3 length equals 16 residues. The CDR3 coding sequence is TGTGCCAGCAGCTTAGGGGGACTAGCGGGAGACAATGAGCAGTTCTTC. Translation: CASSLGGLAGDNEQFF.